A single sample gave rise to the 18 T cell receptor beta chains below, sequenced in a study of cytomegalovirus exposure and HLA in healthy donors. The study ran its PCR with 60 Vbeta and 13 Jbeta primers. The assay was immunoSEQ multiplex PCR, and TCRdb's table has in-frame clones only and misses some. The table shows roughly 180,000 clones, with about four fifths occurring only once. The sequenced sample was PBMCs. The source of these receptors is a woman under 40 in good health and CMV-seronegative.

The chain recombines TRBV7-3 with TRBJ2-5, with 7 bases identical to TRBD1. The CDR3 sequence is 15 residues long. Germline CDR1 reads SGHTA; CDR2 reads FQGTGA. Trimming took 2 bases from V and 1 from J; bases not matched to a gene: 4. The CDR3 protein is CASSLVPGGQETQYF. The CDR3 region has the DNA TGTGCCAGCAGCTTAGTTCCAGGGGGCCAAGAGACCCAGTACTTC.

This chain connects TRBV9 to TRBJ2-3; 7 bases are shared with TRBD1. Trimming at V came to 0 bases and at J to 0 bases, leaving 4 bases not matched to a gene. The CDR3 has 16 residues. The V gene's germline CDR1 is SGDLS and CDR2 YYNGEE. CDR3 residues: CASSVAPGQSTDTQYF. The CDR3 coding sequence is TGTGCCAGCAGCGTAGCGCCGGGACAGAGCACAGATACGCAGTATTTT.

The CDR3 here is CASSRQANTGELFF. CDR3 in DNA: TGTGCCAGCTCACGACAGGCGAACACCGGGGAGCTGTTTTTT. This chain links TRBV18 with TRBJ2-2; tentative D call: TRBD1 (6 bases). The germline V and J ends were trimmed by 4 bases and 0 bases, with 6 bases remaining between them. Per germline, CDR1 KGHSH and CDR2 LQKENI. The CDR3 runs to 14 residues. Complete variable domain (other parts from reference TRBV18 and TRBJ2-2): NAGVMQNPRHLVRRRGQEARLRCSPMKGHSHVYWYRQLPEEGLKFMVYLQKENIIDESGMPKERFSAEFPKEGPSILRIQQVVRGDSAAYFCASSRQANTGELFFGEGSRLTVL.

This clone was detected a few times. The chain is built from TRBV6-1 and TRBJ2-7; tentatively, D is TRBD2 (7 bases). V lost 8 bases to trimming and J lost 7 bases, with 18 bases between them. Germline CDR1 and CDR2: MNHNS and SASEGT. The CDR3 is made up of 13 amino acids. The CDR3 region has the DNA TGTGCCAGCCACCGGGGAAGGGGGGGGGAGCAGTACTTC. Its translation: CASHRGRGGEQYF.

CDR3 protein: CASSQGLAGGSAYEQYF. The CDR3 DNA reads TGTGCCAGCAGCCAAGGACTAGCGGGGGGTTCAGCCTACGAGCAGTACTTC. The chain is built from TRBV4-2 and TRBJ2-7; TRBD2 matches at 13 bases. The V gene's germline CDR1 is LGHNA and CDR2 YNFKEQ. The CDR3 has 17 amino acids. J lost 2 bases, V lost 1 base, and 5 bases had no gene match.

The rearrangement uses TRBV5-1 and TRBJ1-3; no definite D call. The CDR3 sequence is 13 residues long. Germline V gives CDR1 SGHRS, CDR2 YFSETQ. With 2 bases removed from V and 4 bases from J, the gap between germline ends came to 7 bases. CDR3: CASSFAVGNTIYF. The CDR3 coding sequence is TGCGCCAGCAGCTTTGCGGTCGGAAACACCATATATTTT.

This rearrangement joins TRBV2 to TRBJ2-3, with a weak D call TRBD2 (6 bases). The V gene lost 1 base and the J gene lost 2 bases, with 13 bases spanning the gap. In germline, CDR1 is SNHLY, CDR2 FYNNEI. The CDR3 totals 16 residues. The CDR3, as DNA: TGTGCCAGCAGTGAAGGGACTACTAGGAACACAGATACGCAGTATTTT. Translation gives CASSEGTTRNTDTQYF.

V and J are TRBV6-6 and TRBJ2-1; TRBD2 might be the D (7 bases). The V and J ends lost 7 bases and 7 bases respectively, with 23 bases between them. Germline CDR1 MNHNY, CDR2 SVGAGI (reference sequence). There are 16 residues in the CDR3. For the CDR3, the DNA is TGTGCCAGCACGGGGTTGGGGGGGCCCCCTCGGAATGAGCAGTTCTTC. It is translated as CASTGLGGPPRNEQFF.

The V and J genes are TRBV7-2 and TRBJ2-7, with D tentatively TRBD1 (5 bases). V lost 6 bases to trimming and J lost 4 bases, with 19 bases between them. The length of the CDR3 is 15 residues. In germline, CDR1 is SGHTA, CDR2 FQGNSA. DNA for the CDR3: TGTGCCAGCAGTACAAGTTGGGGCTTCCTATACGAGCAGTACTTC. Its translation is CASSTSWGFLYEQYF.

CDR3 nucleotides: TGTGCCAGCAGCTCGGCAGGTCACTACGAGCAGTACTTC. This translates into CASSSAGHYEQYF. The chain links TRBV7-2 to TRBJ2-7, with no clear D. Germline CDR1 SGHTA, CDR2 FQGNSA. The CDR3 loop spans 13 amino acids. V was trimmed by 4 bases and J by 3 bases, leaving 10 bases between them.

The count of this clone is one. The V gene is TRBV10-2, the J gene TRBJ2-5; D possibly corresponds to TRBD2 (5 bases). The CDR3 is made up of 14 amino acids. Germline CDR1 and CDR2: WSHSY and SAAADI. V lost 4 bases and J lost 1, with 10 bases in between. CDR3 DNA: TGCGCCAGCAGTGCTCGAGGGTTCCAAGAGACCCAGTACTTC. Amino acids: CASSARGFQETQYF.

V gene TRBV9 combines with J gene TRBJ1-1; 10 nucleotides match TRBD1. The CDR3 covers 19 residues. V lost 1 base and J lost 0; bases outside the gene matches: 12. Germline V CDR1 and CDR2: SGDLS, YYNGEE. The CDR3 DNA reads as TGTGCCAGCAGCGTACAAGTGTCCGGGACAGGGGTGATGAACACTGAAGCTTTCTTT. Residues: CASSVQVSGTGVMNTEAFF.

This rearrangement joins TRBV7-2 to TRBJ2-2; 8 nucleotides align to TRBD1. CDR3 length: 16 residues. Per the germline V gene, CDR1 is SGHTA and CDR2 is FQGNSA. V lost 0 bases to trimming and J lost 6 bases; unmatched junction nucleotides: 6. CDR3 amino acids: CASSLAVGRGPGELFF. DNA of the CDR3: TGTGCCAGCAGCTTAGCTGTGGGCAGGGGGCCCGGGGAGCTGTTTTTT.

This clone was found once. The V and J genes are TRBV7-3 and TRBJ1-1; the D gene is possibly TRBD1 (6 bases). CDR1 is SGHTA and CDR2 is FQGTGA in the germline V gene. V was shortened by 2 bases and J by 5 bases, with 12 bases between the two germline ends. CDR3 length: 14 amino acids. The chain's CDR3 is CASSLRGGLTEAFF. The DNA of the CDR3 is TGTGCCAGCAGCTTACGGGGGGGGCTGACTGAAGCTTTCTTT.

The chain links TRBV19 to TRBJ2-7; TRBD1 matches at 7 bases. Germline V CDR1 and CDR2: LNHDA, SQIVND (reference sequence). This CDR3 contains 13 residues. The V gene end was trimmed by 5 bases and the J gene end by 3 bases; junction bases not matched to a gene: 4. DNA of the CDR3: TGTGCCAGTAGTGCCACAGGGGTCTACGAGCAGTACTTC. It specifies CASSATGVYEQYF.

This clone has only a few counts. CDR3 loop: CAWRWGRDSTEAFF. The CDR3 bases are TGTGCCTGGCGATGGGGCAGGGACTCCACTGAAGCTTTCTTT. V is TRBV30 and J is TRBJ1-1; a weak D match, TRBD1 (5 bases). Trimming cost V 5 bases and J 4 bases, with 17 bases left between them. The CDR3 covers 14 residues. Germline V gene sequence: CDR1 GTSNPN, CDR2 SVGIG (reference sequence). The full variable domain, with the rest looked up from reference TRBV30 and TRBJ1-1, is SQTIHQWPATLVQPVGSPLSLECTVEGTSNPNLYWYRQAAGRGLQLLFYSVGIGQISSEVPQNLSASRPQDRQFILSSKKLLLSDSGFYLCAWRWGRDSTEAFFGQGTRLTVV.

The CDR3 nucleotides are TGTGCCGCCGGACAGGGGGTACTTTCTGGGGCCAACGTCCTGACTTTC. Protein product: CAAGQGVLSGANVLTF. J is TRBJ2-6 and V is TRBV4-2; the match to TRBD1 covers 10 bases. With 11 bases clipped from V and 1 base from J, the junction kept 8 bases outside the gene matches. The germline V gene has CDR1 LGHNA and CDR2 YNFKEQ. The CDR3 extends over 16 amino acids.

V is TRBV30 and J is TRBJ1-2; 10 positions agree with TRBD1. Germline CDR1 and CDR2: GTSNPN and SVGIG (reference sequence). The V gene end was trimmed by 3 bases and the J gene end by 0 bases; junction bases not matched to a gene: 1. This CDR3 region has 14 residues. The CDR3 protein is CAWRGQGSNYGYTF. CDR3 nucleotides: TGTGCCTGGAGGGGACAGGGGTCTAACTATGGCTACACCTTC. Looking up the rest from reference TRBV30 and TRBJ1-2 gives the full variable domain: SQTIHQWPATLVQPVGSPLSLECTVEGTSNPNLYWYRQAAGRGLQLLFYSVGIGQISSEVPQNLSASRPQDRQFILSSKKLLLSDSGFYLCAWRGQGSNYGYTFGSGTRLTVV.